The clone carrying this T cell receptor (beta chain) was observed a handful of times. Its antigen is currently unknown. This sample stems from a study of breast tumors, draining lymph nodes, adjacent tissues. The lymph nodes were axillary draining lymph nodes from breast cancer patients. Germline CDR1 GTSNPN, CDR2 SVGIG (reference sequence). Trimming pared 1 base from V and 6 bases from J, leaving 10 bases between. CDR3 length: 13 residues. Study findings and constraints: Tumor repertoires ranked between lymph nodes and nontumor tissue in diversity, with V and J gene preferences. Most tumor T cells seemingly derive from lymph node, then expand in tumor. That most tumor T cells come from lymph nodes remained unproven.

TCRdb reanalysed the multiplex PCR reads using MiXCR and keeps one entry per CDR3 protein. The table lists some 83,000 distinct CDR3 sequences, roughly a fifth of them singletons. This sequence was found in a female donor with breast cancer. Some clones in this sample may be carry-over from other donors' samples. V gene TRBV30 combines with J gene TRBJ1-5; a possible D gene is TRBD1 (5 bases). Input material: axillary lymph node tissue. The CDR3 reads CAWSGQGGQPQHF. The CDR3 DNA is TGTGCCTGGAGTGGGCAGGGCGGTCAGCCCCAGCATTTT.